Following are 3 T cell receptor beta chains from one sample sequenced in a study of OX40 agonist ivuxolimab in advanced cancers. Assay used: immunoSEQ multiplex PCR; TCRdb lists only in-frame clones, some missing. The repertoire holds 50,000 to 75,000 clones, with 86% as singletons. Sequences were derived from CD4+ or CD8+ T cells sorted from blood, sampled in a trial of the OX40 agonist ivuxolimab. These TCRs come from an adult with an advanced solid tumor such as melanoma, head and neck, liver or kidney cancer.

The V call is TRBV11-2, the J call TRBJ2-5; TRBD1 matches 7 bases. The germline V gene has CDR1 SGHAT and CDR2 FQNNGV. J lost 1 base, V lost 4 bases, and 9 bases had no gene match. There are 16 residues in the CDR3. Here the CDR3 DNA reads TGTGCCAGCAGCTGGTGGGGGACAGCGAGCCAAGAGACCCAGTACTTC. Translating gives CASSWWGTASQETQYF.

The rearrangement links TRBV19 to TRBJ2-5; D is ambiguous. The V end was cut by 4 bases, the J end by 1 base, with 1 base between. The CDR3 length is 11 residues. The V gene's germline CDR1 is LNHDA and CDR2 SQIVND (reference sequence). The CDR3 sequence: CASSSQETQYF. The CDR3 region has the DNA TGTGCCAGTAGTAGCCAAGAGACCCAGTACTTC.

The chain is built from TRBV6-1 and TRBJ2-7; 11 nucleotides match TRBD2. Germline V gene sequence: CDR1 MNHNS, CDR2 SASEGT. The CDR3 totals 14 residues. Trimming took 6 bases from V and 2 from J; bases not matched to a gene: 3. The CDR3, as DNA: TGTGCCAGCAGGATAGCGGGAGGGCCCTACGAGCAGTACTTC. This sequence encodes CASRIAGGPYEQYF.